This record looks at one TCR beta chain sequence and its context. Only in-frame clones appear in the TCRdb table, and some are missing; sequencing was by immunoSEQ multiplex PCR. Among 750,000 to 1,000,000 clones listed, roughly 92% were seen once. The data derive from a study of shared clonotypes between healthy human individuals. CDR3 length: 14 amino acids. CDR1 and CDR2 (germline): MDHEN, SYDVKM. The germline V and J ends were trimmed by 3 bases and 8 bases, with 13 bases remaining between them. CD45RO-negative CD8 cells positively selected for CCR7 made up the naive population, which excluded terminally differentiated effector memory CD45RA+ cells.

The rearrangement joins TRBV28 to TRBJ1-4, with D hard to call. The sequenced material came from naive CD8+ T cells sorted from blood. This TCR was recovered from a young man in good health. The CDR3 sequence: CASSLYSVGEKLFF. The CDR3, as DNA: TGTGCCAGCAGTTTGTATAGCGTAGGGGAAAAACTGTTTTTT.